These 3 T cell receptor beta chains originate from one sample sequenced in a study of blood T cell repertoires in COVID-19. Some clones are missing from TCRdb's copy, which holds only in-frame ones; the method was immunoSEQ multiplex PCR. The table includes about 230,000 clones, 85% to 90% detected once. Input material: peripheral blood. These receptor sequences come from a man aged 45-65 years with COVID-19, enrolled during active disease.

The count of this clone is one. The V call is TRBV4-2, the J call TRBJ2-2; 8 bases match TRBD2. CDR1 LGHNA and CDR2 YNFKEQ come from the germline V gene. This CDR3 contains 16 residues. V lost 4 bases, J lost 6 bases, and 10 bases stayed unmatched. CDR3 sequence: CASSRSGTSVSGELFF. CDR3 DNA sequence: TGTGCCAGCAGCCGCTCCGGGACTAGTGTTTCCGGGGAGCTGTTTTTT.

The chain employs TRBV5-1 and TRBJ1-6; D call uncertain. V gave up 0 bases and J gave up 8 bases, with 15 bases separating them. This CDR3 contains 16 residues. Germline V gene data show CDR1 as SGHRS and CDR2 as YFSETQ. The CDR3 coding sequence is TGCGCCAGCAGCTTGGCTCCGGGGAGGAGTGATTCACCCCTCCACTTT. This translates into CASSLAPGRSDSPLHF.

The chain couples TRBV30 to TRBJ2-5, with D perhaps TRBD1 (6 bases). V was shortened by 5 bases and J by 4 bases, with 11 bases between the two germline ends. The CDR3 sequence is 12 residues long. The germline V gene has CDR1 GTSNPN and CDR2 SVGIG (reference sequence). CDR3 protein: CAWGRGRETQYF. The CDR3 DNA reads as TGTGCCTGGGGCAGGGGTAGAGAGACCCAGTACTTC.